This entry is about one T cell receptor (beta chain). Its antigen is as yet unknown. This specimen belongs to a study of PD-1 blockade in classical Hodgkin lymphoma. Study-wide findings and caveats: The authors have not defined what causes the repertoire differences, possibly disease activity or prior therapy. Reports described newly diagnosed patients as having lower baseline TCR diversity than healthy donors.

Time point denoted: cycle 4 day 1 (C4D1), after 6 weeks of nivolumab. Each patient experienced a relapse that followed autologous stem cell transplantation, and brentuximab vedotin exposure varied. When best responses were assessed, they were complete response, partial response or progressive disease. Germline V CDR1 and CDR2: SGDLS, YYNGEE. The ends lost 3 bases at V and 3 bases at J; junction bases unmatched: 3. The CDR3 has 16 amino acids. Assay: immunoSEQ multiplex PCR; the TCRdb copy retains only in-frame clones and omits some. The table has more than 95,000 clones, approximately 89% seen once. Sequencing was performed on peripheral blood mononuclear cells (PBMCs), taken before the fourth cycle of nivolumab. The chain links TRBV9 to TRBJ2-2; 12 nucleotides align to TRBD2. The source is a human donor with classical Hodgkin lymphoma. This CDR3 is CASSELAGGHTGELFF. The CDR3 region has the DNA TGTGCCAGCAGCGAACTAGCGGGAGGACACACCGGGGAGCTGTTTTTT. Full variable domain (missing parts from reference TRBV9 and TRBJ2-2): DSGVTQTPKHLITATGQRVTLRCSPRSGDLSVYWYQQSLDQGLQFLIQYYNGEERAKGNILERFSAQQFPDLHSELNLSSLELGDSALYFCASSELAGGHTGELFFGEGSRLTVL.